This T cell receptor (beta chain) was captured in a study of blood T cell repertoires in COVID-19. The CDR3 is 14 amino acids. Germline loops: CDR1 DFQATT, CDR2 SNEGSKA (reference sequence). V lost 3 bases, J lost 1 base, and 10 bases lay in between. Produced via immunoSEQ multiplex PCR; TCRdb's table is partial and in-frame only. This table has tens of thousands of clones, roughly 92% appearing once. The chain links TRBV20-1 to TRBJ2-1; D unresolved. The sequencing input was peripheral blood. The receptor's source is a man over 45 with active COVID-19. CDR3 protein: CSASRLESYNEQFF. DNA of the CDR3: TGCAGTGCTAGTCGTCTAGAGTCCTACAATGAGCAGTTCTTC.